The rows below give T cell receptor beta chains drawn from one sample of a study of T-cell memory formation after mild COVID-19. TCRdb ran MiXCR on the 5' RACE reads and lists one entry per CDR3 protein. The data show about 420,000 distinct CDR3 sequences, roughly a quarter seen once. The specimen was PBMCs or a T cell subset sorted from them (not recorded which). The receptors stem from an adult woman who had mild COVID-19 (a few samples of this study predate the infection). Cell type and time point are not known. Each CDR3 is given with its conserved first and last residue. The order of the fields is J gene, V gene, D gene, clone size, CDR3 DNA, CDR3 protein. D genes are given only for firm matches. For some rows the clone size is stated as once, few or many, or as a class when expanded; others skip it.

TRBJ2-3,TRBV7-9,TRBD2,few,TGTGCCAGCAGCCTCATTAGCGGGAGCACAGATACGCAGTATTTT,CASSLISGSTDTQYF
TRBJ2-7,TRBV28,TRBD1,-,TGTGCCAGCACCGCTATCGGGACAGCGTTCTACGAGCAGTACTTC,CASTAIGTAFYEQYF
TRBJ2-1,TRBV5-1,TRBD2,-,TGCGCCAGCTGTAAAAGCGGGGGGGCCGATGAGCAGTTCTTC,CASCKSGGADEQFF
TRBJ2-5,TRBV19,TRBD1,few,TGTGCCAGTAGTAGAGGACAGGGGGTTTCGGAGACCCAGTACTTC,CASSRGQGVSETQYF
TRBJ1-6,TRBV12-3/TRBV12-4,TRBD1,many,TGTGCCAGCAGCCCGGGACAGGGGGACCTATTGGGTTCACCCCTCCACTTT,CASSPGQGDLLGSPLHF
TRBJ2-2,TRBV5-1,TRBD2,few,TGCGCCAGCAGTCCCCCCGGGACTAGCGTCGCCGGGGAGCTGTTTTTT,CASSPPGTSVAGELFF
TRBJ2-2,TRBV4-2,-,few,TGTGCCAGCAGGGCCTCCAGGGCCGGGGAGCTGTTTTTT,CASRASRAGELFF
TRBJ2-2,TRBV6-6,-,-,TGTGCCAGCAGTCCCCGGCAGGGCGGAACCGGCGGGGAGCTGTTTTTT,CASSPRQGGTGGELFF
TRBJ2-7,TRBV7-9,-,-,TGTGCCAGCAGCCACCCGGGGTACGAGGGGCACTCCTACGAGCAGTACTTC,CASSHPGYEGHSYEQYF
TRBJ2-5,TRBV20-1,-,many,TGCAGTGCTAGAGATGCAGATACTAGTCCGGGAGAGACCCAGTACTTC,CSARDADTSPGETQYF
TRBJ1-2,TRBV7-9,-,-,TGTGCCAGCAGCTTGGGGGACATTTCGAACTATGGCTACACCTTC,CASSLGDISNYGYTF
TRBJ2-7,TRBV19,-,-,TGTGCCACTTGGGACAGTATGCGGGGGCAGTACTTC,CATWDSMRGQYF
TRBJ2-1,TRBV29-1,TRBD1,-,TGCAGCGTCGAGAGGGCAGGGGGTGGTGAGCAGTTCTTC,CSVERAGGGEQFF
TRBJ2-3,TRBV2,TRBD1,few,TGTGCCAGCAGGGCCCCCTTCTTGTCGGACAGGGGGCGCGTCAAGTCAGGGGATACGCAGTATTTT,CASRAPFLSDRGRVKSGDTQYF
TRBJ1-5,TRBV3-1,-,-,TGTGCCAGCAGCCAAGTGTCGGCTCAGCCCCAGCATTTT,CASSQVSAQPQHF
TRBJ2-2,TRBV5-2,-,-,TGTGCCAGCAAGGTACTTGGAGCGGGAGATAACGGGGAGCTGTTTTTT,CASKVLGAGDNGELFF
TRBJ2-5,TRBV12-3/TRBV12-4,-,few,TGTGCCAGCAGTTTAACCTTCCCGACCCCCATTGGGGGAGAGACCCAGTACTTC,CASSLTFPTPIGGETQYF
TRBJ2-7,TRBV7-7,TRBD2,-,TGTGCCAGCAGCTTGAGTCTAGCGGGGGGCGAGCAGTACTTC,CASSLSLAGGEQYF
TRBJ2-1,TRBV30,-,few,TGTGCCTGGAGTGTAGAGCCCTGGGGGTTCGATGAGCAGTTCTTC,CAWSVEPWGFDEQFF
TRBJ1-2,TRBV5-4,-,few,TGTGCCAGCAGCCCCCCAGGCCCCAACTATGGCTACACCTTC,CASSPPGPNYGYTF
TRBJ2-2,TRBV12-3/TRBV12-4,-,many,TGTGCCACCCCACAGCGCGCGGGCACCGGGGAGCTGTTTTTT,CATPQRAGTGELFF
TRBJ2-3,TRBV20-1,-,-,TGCAGTGCTAGTTTAGGCTCCACAGATACGCAGTATTTT,CSASLGSTDTQYF
TRBJ2-1,TRBV7-3,TRBD2,-,TGTGCCAGCAGCCAACGTAGCGGGACGTTCTACAATGAGCAGTTCTTC,CASSQRSGTFYNEQFF
TRBJ1-4,TRBV7-6,-,-,TGTGCCAGCAGCCCAGCAGGGGAAAAACTGTTTTTT,CASSPAGEKLFF
TRBJ2-7,TRBV6-5,-,few,TGTGCCAGCAGTTACAGAGCAGGTCCCTACGAGCAGTACTTC,CASSYRAGPYEQYF
TRBJ2-3,TRBV11-2,TRBD2,-,TGTGCCAGCAGCCAGACTAGCGGGGGGGTCACAGATACGCAGTATTTT,CASSQTSGGVTDTQYF
TRBJ2-2,TRBV6-1,TRBD1,medium-sized,TGTGCCAGCAGTGAAAGAGGGGGCGCGAACACCGGGGAGCTGTTTTTT,CASSERGGANTGELFF
TRBJ1-2,TRBV4-3,-,-,TGCGCCAGCAGCCAAGATCTCGGAAATGGCTACACCTTC,CASSQDLGNGYTF
TRBJ2-1,TRBV6-6,TRBD1,-,TGTGCCAGCGGATTGACAGGGACCAATGAGCAGTTCTTC,CASGLTGTNEQFF
TRBJ1-1,TRBV18,TRBD1,-,TGTGCCAGCTCACCCGGACAGGGATCTAGGGACACTGAAGCTTTCTTT,CASSPGQGSRDTEAFF
TRBJ2-1,TRBV24-1,-,-,TGTGCCACCGATAGAGGGTCCCCTTACAATGAGCAGTTCTTC,CATDRGSPYNEQFF
TRBJ2-3,TRBV10-3,TRBD2,-,TGTGCCATCAGTATAGCGGGGGGCGCAGATACGCAGTATTTT,CAISIAGGADTQYF
TRBJ2-5,TRBV7-2,-,few,TGTGCCAGCAGCTACTCTAGCGCACAAGAGACCCAGTACTTC,CASSYSSAQETQYF
TRBJ1-5,TRBV2,-,-,TGTGCCAGCAGGGGAGGGGGAAAGCCCCAGCATTTT,CASRGGGKPQHF
TRBJ1-5,TRBV19,-,few,TGTGCCAGTGCCAGGCGGGGAGATCAGCCCCAGCATTTT,CASARRGDQPQHF
TRBJ1-1,TRBV12-3/TRBV12-4,TRBD1,few,TGTGCCAGCAGTTTAGTACAGGGGCCAAACACTGAAGCTTTCTTT,CASSLVQGPNTEAFF
TRBJ2-3,TRBV7-2,TRBD2,few,TGTGCCAGCAGCTTGGGGGGACTAGCGGGAGGAGATACGCAGTATTTT,CASSLGGLAGGDTQYF
TRBJ2-3,TRBV7-2,-,-,TGTGCCAGCAGCATGGCCTTTAGCACAGATACGCAGTATTTT,CASSMAFSTDTQYF
TRBJ1-5,TRBV7-2,-,-,TGTGCCAGCCGACGGGACGGCAATCAGCCCAAGCATTTT,CASRRDGNQPKHF
TRBJ1-2,TRBV11-3,-,-,TGTGCCAGCAGCCCGGGCGAATTACTCGCACACTATGGCTACACCTTC,CASSPGELLAHYGYTF